The present T cell receptor beta chain was sequenced within a study of CD4 and CD8 cells across lung adenocarcinoma regions. MiXCR, applied by TCRdb to the PCR reads, yields one record per CDR3 protein. Altogether some 19,000 distinct CDR3 sequences are present, about 50% being singletons, with the ten largest covering approximately 26%. This TCR was recovered from a female donor with lung adenocarcinoma. The CD4 and CD8 labels of this study may be unreliable. The sequenced sample consisted of CD8+ T cells from the center of a lung tumor.

The CDR3 is CAGGQGGGVTETQYF. Written as DNA, the CDR3 is TGTGCCGGGGGGCAGGGGGGCGGTGTCACAGAGACCCAGTACTTC. V and J are TRBV27 and TRBJ2-5; D may be TRBD1 (7 bases). Germline V gives CDR1 MNHEY, CDR2 SMNVEV (reference sequence). V was trimmed by 11 bases and J by 4 bases, leaving 23 bases between them. This CDR3 has 15 residues.